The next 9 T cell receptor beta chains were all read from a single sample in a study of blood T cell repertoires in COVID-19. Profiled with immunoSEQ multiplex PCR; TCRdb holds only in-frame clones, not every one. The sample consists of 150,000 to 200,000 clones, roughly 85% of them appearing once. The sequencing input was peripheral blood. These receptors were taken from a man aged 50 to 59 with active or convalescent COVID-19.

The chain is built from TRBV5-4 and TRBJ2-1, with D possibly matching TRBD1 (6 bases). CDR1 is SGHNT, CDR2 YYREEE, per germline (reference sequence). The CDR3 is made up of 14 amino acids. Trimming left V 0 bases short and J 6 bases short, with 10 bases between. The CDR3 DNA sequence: TGTGCCAGCAGCTTGGGTTCAGGGGTCAATGAGCAGTTCTTC. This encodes CASSLGSGVNEQFF.

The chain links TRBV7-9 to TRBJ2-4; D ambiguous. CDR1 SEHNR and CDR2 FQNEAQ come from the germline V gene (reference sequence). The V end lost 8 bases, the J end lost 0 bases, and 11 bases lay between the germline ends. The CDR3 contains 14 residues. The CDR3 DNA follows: TGTGCCAGCTCCCCCCCCATAGCCAAAAACATTCAGTACTTC. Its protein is CASSPPIAKNIQYF.

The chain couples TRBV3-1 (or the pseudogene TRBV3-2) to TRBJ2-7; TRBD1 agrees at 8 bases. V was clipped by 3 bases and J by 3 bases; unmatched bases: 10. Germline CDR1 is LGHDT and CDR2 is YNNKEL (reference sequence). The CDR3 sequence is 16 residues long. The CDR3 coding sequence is TGTGCCAGCAGCCAGCACGGGACAGGCGACCGCTACGAGCAGTACTTC. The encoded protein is CASSQHGTGDRYEQYF.

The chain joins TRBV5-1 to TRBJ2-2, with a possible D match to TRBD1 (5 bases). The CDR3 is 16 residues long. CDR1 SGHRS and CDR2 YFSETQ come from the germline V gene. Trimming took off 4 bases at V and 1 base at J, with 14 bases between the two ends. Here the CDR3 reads CASSPRTRLNTGELFF. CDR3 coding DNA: TGCGCCAGCAGCCCGAGGACACGCCTGAACACCGGGGAGCTGTTTTTT.

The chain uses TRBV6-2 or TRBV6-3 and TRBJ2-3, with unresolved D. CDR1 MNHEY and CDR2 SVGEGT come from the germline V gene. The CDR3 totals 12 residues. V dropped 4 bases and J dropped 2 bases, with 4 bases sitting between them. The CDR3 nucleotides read TGTGCCAGCAGTTCCTTCACAGATACGCAGTATTTT. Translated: CASSSFTDTQYF.

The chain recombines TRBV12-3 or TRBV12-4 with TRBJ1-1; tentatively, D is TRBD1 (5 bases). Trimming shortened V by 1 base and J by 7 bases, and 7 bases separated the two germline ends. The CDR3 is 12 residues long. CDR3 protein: CASSLDRSEAFF. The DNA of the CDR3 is TGTGCCAGCAGTTTAGACAGGAGTGAAGCTTTCTTT.

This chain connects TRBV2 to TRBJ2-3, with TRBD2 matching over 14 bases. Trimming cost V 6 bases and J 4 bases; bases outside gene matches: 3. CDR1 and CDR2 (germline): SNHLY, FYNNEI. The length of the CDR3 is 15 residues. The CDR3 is CASSGTSGSADTQYF. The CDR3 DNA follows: TGTGCCAGCAGCGGGACTAGCGGGAGTGCAGATACGCAGTATTTT.

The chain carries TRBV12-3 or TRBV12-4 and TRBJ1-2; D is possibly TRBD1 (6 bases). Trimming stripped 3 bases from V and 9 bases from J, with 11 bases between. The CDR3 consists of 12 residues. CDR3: CASSFNRESYTF. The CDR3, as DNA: TGTGCCAGCAGTTTTAACAGGGAAAGCTACACCTTC.

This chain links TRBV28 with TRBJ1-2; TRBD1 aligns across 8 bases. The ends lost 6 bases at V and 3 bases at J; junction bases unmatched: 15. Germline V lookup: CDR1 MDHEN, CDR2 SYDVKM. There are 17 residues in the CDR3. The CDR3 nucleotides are TGTGCCAGCAGGGCCTACCAGCCGGGACAGGACCACTATGGCTACACCTTC. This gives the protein CASRAYQPGQDHYGYTF.